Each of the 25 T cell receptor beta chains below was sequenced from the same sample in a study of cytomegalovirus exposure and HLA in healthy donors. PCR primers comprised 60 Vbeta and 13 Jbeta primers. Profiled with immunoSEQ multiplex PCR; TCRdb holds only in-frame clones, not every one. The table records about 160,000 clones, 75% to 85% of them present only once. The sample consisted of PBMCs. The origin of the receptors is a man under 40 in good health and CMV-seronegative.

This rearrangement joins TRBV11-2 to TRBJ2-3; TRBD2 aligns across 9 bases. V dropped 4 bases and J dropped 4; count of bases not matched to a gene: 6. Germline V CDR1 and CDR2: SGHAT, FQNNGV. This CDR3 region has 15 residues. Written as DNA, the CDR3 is TGTGCCAGCAGCTCCCCTAGCGGGAAGGCAGATACGCAGTATTTT. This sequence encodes CASSSPSGKADTQYF.

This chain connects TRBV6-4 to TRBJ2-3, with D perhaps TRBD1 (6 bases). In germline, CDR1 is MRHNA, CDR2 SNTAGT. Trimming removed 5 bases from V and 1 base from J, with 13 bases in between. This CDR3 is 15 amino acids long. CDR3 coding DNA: TGTGCCAGCAGTCCCAAACAGGGTCGCACAGATACGCAGTATTTT. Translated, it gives CASSPKQGRTDTQYF.

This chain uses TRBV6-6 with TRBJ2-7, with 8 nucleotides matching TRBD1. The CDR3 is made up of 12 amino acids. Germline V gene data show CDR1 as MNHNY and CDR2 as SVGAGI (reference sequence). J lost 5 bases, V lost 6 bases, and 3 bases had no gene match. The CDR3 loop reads CASRDRVDEQYF. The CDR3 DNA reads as TGTGCCAGCAGGGACAGGGTGGACGAGCAGTACTTC.

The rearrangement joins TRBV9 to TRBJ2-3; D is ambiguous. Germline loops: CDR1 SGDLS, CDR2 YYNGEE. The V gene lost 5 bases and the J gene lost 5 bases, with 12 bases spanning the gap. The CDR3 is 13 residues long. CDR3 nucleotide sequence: TGTGCCAGCAGTGAGGCCCCTAGAGATACGCAGTATTTT. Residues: CASSEAPRDTQYF.

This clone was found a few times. The CDR3 DNA reads as TGTGCCAGCAGCGTAGCCCCTTCCGGTAGCGTAGAGACCCAGTACTTC. Its translation is CASSVAPSGSVETQYF. The chain has TRBV9 and TRBJ2-5, with a tentative D call TRBD2 (5 bases). CDR1 SGDLS and CDR2 YYNGEE come from the germline V gene. V gave up 0 bases and J gave up 4 bases, with 16 bases separating them. CDR3 length: 16 amino acids.

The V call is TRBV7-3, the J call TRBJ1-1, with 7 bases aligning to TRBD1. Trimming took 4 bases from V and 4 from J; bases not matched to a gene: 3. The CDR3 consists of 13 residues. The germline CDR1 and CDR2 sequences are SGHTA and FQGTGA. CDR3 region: CASSSDRVTEAFF. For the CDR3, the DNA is TGTGCCAGCAGCTCCGACAGGGTCACTGAAGCTTTCTTT. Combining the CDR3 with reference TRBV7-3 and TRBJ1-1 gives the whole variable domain GAGVSQTPSNKVTEKGKYVELRCDPISGHTALYWYRQSLGQGPEFLIYFQGTGAADDSGLPNDRFFAVRPEGSVSTLKIQRTERGDSAVYLCASSSDRVTEAFFGQGTRLTVV.

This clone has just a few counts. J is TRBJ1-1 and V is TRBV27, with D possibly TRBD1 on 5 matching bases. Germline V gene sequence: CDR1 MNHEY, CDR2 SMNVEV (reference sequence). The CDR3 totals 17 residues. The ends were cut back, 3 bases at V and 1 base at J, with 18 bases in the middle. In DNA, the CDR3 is TGTGCCAGCAGTTTGGGTAGGGGCGGGAGGAAGAACACTGAAGCTTTCTTT. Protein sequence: CASSLGRGGRKNTEAFF.

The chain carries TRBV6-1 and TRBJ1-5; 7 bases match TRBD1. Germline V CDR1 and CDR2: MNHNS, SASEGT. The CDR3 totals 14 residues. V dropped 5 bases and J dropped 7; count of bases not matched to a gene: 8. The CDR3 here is CASSRTGVGQPQHF. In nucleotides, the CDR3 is TGTGCCAGCAGTAGGACAGGAGTAGGGCAGCCCCAGCATTTT.

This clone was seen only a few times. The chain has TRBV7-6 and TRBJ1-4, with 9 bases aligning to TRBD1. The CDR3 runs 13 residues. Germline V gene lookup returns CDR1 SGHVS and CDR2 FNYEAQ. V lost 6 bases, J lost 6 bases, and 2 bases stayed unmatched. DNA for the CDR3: TGTGCCAGCAGGGACAGGGGACATGAAAAACTGTTTTTT. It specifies CASRDRGHEKLFF.

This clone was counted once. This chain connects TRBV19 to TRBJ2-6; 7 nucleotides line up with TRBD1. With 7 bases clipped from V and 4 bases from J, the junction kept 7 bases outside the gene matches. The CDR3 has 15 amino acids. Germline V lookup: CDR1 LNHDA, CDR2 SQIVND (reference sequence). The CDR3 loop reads CASTKQGKGANVLTF. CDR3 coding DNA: TGTGCCAGTACCAAACAGGGGAAAGGGGCCAACGTCCTGACTTTC.

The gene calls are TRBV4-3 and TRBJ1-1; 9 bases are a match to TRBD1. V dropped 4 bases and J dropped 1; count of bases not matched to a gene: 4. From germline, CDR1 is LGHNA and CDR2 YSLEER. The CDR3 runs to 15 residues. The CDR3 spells CASSLRGQGNTEAFF. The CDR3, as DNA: TGCGCCAGCAGCCTCCGGGGACAGGGGAACACTGAAGCTTTCTTT.

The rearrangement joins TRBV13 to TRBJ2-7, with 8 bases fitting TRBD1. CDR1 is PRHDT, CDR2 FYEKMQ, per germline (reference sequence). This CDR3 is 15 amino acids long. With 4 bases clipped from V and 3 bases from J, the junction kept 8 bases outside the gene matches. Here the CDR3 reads CASSYLGQADYEQYF. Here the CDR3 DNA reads TGTGCCAGCAGCTACTTGGGACAGGCTGACTACGAGCAGTACTTC.

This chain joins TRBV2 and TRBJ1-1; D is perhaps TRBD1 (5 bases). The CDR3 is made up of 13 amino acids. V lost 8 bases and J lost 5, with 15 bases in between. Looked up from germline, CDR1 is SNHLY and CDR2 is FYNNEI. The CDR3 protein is CASSGIQVTEAFF. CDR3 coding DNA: TGTGCCAGCTCTGGGATACAGGTAACTGAAGCTTTCTTT.

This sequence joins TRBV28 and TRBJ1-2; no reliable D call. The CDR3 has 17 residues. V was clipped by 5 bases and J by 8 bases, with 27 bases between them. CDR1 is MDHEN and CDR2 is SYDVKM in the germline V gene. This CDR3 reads CASSTPGVQLLKRGYTF. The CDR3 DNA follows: TGTGCCAGCAGTACCCCCGGGGTGCAGCTACTAAAACGGGGCTACACCTTC.

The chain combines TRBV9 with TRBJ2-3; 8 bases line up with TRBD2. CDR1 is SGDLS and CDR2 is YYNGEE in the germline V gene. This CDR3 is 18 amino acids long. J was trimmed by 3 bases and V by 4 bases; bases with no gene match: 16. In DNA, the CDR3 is TGTGCCAGCAGCACCCGCCTCGGGAGCGGGAGTAGAACAGATACGCAGTATTTT. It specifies CASSTRLGSGSRTDTQYF. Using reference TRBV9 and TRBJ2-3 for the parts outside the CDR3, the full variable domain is DSGVTQTPKHLITATGQRVTLRCSPRSGDLSVYWYQQSLDQGLQFLIQYYNGEERAKGNILERFSAQQFPDLHSELNLSSLELGDSALYFCASSTRLGSGSRTDTQYFGPGTRLTVL.

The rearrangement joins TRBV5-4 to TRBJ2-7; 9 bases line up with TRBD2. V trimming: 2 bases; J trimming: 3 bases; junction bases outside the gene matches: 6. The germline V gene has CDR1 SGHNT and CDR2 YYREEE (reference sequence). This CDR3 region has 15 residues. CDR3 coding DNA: TGTGCCAGCAGCTTCGCGGGAGGGCCATTCTACGAGCAGTACTTC. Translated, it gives CASSFAGGPFYEQYF.

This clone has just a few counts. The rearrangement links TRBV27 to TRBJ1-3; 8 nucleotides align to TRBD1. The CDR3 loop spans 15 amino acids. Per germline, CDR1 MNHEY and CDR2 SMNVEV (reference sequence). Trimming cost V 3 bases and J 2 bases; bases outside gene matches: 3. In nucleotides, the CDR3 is TGTGCCAGCAGTTTGACAGGGGAGACTGGAAACACCATATATTTT. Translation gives CASSLTGETGNTIYF.

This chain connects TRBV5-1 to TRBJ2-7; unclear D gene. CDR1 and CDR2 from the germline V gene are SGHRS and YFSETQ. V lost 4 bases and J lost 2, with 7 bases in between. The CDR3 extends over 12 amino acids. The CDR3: CASSLEAYEQYF. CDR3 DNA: TGCGCCAGCAGCCTAGAAGCCTACGAGCAGTACTTC.

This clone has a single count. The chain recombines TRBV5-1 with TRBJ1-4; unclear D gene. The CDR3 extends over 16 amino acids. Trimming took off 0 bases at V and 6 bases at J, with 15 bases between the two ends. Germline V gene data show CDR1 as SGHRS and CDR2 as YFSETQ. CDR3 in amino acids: CASSLVEITSHEKLFF. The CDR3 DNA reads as TGCGCCAGCAGCTTGGTAGAGATCACCTCCCATGAAAAACTGTTTTTT.

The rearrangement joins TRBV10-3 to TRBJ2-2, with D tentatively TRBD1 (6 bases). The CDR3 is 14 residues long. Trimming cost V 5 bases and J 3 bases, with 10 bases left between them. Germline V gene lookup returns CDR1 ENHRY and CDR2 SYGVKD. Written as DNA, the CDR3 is TGTGCCATCAGTTCAGGGGCGTACACCGGGGAGCTGTTTTTT. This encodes CAISSGAYTGELFF.

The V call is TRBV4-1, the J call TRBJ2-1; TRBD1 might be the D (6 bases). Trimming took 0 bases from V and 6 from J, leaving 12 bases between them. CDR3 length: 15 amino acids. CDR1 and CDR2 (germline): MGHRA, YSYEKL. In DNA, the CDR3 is TGCGCCAGCAGCCAAGAACAGGGTGTACGCAATGAGCAGTTCTTC. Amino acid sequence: CASSQEQGVRNEQFF.

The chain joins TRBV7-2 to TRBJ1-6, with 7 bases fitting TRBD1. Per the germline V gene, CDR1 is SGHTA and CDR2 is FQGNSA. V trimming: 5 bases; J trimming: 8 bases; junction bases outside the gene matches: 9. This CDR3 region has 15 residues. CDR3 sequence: CASSPEGARHSPLHF. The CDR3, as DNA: TGTGCCAGCAGCCCCGAGGGGGCGAGACATTCACCCCTCCACTTT.

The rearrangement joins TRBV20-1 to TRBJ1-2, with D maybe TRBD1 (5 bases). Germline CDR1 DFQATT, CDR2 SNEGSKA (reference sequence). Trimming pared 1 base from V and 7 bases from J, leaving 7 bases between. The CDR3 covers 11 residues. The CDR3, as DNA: TGCAGTGCTAGAGCCGACAGTGGCTACACCTTC. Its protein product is CSARADSGYTF.

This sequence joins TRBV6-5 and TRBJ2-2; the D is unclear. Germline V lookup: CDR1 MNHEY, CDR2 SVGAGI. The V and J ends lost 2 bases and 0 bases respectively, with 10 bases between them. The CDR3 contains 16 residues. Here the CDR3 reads CASSYEIYANTGELFF. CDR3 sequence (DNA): TGTGCCAGCAGTTACGAAATCTACGCGAACACCGGGGAGCTGTTTTTT.

The CDR3, as DNA: TGTGCCAGCAGTCCTACGAGGGGGTTTCATGAAAAACTGTTTTTT. Translated: CASSPTRGFHEKLFF. The V gene is TRBV6-5, the J gene TRBJ1-4, with D possibly matching TRBD1 (6 bases). V was cut by 5 bases and J by 6 bases, with 16 bases left in between. The germline CDR1 and CDR2 sequences are MNHEY and SVGAGI. The CDR3 totals 15 residues.